This T cell receptor (beta chain) originates from a study of blood T cell repertoires in COVID-19. This CDR3 has 14 residues. V lost 4 bases, J lost 4 bases, and 4 bases stayed unmatched. Germline V gives CDR1 KGHSH, CDR2 LQKENI. The method was immunoSEQ multiplex PCR; TCRdb's version includes in-frame clones alone and lacks a portion of them. The profile shows roughly 120,000 clones, about nine tenths of them singletons. The source of this sequence is a human donor in a cohort sampled during active COVID-19. The sample consisted of peripheral blood. The J gene is TRBJ1-3, the V gene TRBV18; 7 positions match TRBD1. CDR3 DNA sequence: TGTGCCAGCTCACTTGACAGGGCGGGAAACACCATATATTTT. It yields the protein CASSLDRAGNTIYF.